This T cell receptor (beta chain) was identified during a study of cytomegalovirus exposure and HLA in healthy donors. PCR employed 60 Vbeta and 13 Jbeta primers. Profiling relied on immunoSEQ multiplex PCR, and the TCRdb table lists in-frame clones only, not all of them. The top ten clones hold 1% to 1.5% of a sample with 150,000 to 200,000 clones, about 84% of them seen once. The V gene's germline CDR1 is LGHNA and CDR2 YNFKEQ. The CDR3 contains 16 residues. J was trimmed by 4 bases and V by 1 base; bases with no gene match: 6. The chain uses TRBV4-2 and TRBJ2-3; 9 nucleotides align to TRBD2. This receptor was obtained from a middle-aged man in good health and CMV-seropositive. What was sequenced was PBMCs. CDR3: CASSQGSGSRADTQYF. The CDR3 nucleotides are TGTGCCAGCAGCCAAGGTAGCGGGAGTAGGGCAGATACGCAGTATTTT.